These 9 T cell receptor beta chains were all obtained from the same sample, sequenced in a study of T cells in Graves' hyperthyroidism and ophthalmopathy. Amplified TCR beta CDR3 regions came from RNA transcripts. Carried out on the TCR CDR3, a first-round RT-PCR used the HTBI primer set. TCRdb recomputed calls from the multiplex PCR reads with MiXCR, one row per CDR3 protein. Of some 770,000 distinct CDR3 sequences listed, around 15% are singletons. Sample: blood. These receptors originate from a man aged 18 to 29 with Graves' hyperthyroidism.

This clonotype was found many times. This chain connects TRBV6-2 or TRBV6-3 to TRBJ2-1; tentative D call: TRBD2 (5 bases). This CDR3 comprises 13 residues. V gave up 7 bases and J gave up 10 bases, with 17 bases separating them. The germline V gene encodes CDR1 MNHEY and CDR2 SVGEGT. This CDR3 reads CASTPGMGREQFF. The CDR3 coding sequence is TGTGCCAGCACCCCGGGAATGGGGAGAGAGCAGTTCTTC.

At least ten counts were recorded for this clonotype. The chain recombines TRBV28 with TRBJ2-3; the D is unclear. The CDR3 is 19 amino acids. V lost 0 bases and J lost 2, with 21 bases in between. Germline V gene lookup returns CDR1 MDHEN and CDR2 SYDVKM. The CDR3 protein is CASSLWSRSAITNTDTQYF. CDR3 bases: TGTGCCAGCAGTTTATGGTCCAGATCGGCGATTACTAACACAGATACGCAGTATTTT.

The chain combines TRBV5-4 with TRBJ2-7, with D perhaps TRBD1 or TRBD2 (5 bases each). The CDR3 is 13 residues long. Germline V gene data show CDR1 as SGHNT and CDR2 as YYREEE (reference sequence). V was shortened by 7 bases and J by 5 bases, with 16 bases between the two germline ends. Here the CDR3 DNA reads TGTGCCAGCCGCGAGAGGGGTTACGACGAGCAGTACTTC. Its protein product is CASRERGYDEQYF.

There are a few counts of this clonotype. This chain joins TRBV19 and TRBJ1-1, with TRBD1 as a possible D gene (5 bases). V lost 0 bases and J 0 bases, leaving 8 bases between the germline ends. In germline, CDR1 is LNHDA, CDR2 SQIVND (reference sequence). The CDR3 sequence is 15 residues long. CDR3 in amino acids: CASSIEGRMNTEAFF. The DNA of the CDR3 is TGTGCCAGTAGTATAGAGGGGCGGATGAACACTGAAGCTTTCTTT.

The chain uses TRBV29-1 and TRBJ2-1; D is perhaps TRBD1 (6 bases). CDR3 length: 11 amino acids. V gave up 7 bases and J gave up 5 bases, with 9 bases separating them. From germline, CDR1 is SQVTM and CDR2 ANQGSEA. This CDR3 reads CSGDTNNEQFF. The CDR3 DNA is TGCAGCGGGGACACAAACAATGAGCAGTTCTTC.

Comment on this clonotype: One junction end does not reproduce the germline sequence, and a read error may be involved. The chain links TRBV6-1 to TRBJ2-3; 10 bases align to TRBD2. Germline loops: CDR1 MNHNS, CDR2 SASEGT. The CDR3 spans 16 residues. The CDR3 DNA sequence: TGTGCCAGCAGTCAAGCGCTAGCGGGAGAAGTAGATACGCAGTATTTT. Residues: CASSQALAGEVDTQYF.

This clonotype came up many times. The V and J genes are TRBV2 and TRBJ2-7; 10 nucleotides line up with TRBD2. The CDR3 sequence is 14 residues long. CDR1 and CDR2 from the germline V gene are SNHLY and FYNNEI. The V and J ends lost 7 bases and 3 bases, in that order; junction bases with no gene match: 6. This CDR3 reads CASTVAGGRYEQYF. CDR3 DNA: TGTGCCAGCACCGTAGCGGGAGGTCGCTACGAGCAGTACTTC.

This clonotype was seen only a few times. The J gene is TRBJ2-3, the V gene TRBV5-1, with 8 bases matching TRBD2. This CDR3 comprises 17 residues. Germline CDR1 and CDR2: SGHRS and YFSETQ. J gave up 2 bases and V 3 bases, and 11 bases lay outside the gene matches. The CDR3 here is CASSSPWGGRNTDTQYF. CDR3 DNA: TGCGCCAGCAGCTCTCCCTGGGGCGGGAGGAACACAGATACGCAGTATTTT.

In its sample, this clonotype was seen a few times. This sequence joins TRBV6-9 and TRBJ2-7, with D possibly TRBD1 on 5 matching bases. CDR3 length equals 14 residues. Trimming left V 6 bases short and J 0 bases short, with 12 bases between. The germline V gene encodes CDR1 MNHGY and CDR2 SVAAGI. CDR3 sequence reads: CASRSPDNSYEQYF. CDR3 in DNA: TGTGCCAGCAGGTCTCCGGACAACTCCTACGAGCAGTACTTC.